A selection of T cell receptor beta chains follows, all from one sample in a study of CD8+CD57+ T cells in acquired aplastic anemia. MiXCR, run by TCRdb on the reads, gives a single entry per CDR3 protein. The sample yields around 500,000 distinct CDR3 sequences, around 30% seen once. The sequenced sample was sorted CD4+, CD8+, or CD8+CD57+ T cells (not recorded which) from PBMCs. All receptors derive from a human donor with aplastic anemia. The CDR3 runs from the conserved cysteine through the conserved F or W. The order of the fields is D gene, V gene, J gene, clone size, CDR3 length, CDR3 protein, CDR3 DNA. The D gene is left open where the match is weak. Part of the rows lack a size; the others show once, few, many or a class for expanded clones.

D: NA; V: TRBV7-8; J: TRBJ2-7; size: few; length: 14; CDR3: CASSLSGRGHQQYF; DNA: TGTGCCAGCAGCTTATCAGGGAGGGGGCATCAGCAGTACTTC
D: TRBD1; V: TRBV10-1; J: TRBJ2-7; size: NA; length: 12; CDR3: CATPDRAYEQYF; DNA: TGCGCCACGCCAGACAGGGCCTACGAGCAGTACTTC
D: TRBD2; V: TRBV7-2; J: TRBJ2-5; size: many; length: 15; CDR3: CASATRRGRQETQYF; DNA: TGTGCCAGCGCCACTCGGCGGGGGAGGCAAGAGACCCAGTACTTC
D: NA; V: TRBV24-1; J: TRBJ2-1; size: few; length: 14; CDR3: CASTTERIINEQFF; DNA: TGTGCCAGCACCACCGAAAGGATCATAAATGAGCAGTTCTTC
D: NA; V: TRBV2; J: TRBJ1-4; size: many; length: 15; CDR3: CASSEADATNEKLFF; DNA: TGTGCCAGCAGTGAGGCGGACGCAACTAATGAAAAACTGTTTTTT
D: NA; V: TRBV24-1; J: TRBJ1-2; size: NA; length: 11; CDR3: CATGTYHGYTF; DNA: TGTGCCACCGGGACATACCATGGCTACACCTTC
D: NA; V: TRBV10-1; J: TRBJ1-5; size: NA; length: 16; CDR3: CASSASEWDSNQPQHF; DNA: TGCGCCAGCAGTGCATCCGAGTGGGACAGCAATCAGCCCCAGCATTTT
D: TRBD1; V: TRBV29-1; J: TRBJ2-7; size: NA; length: 14; CDR3: CSAGTGHGMTEQYF; DNA: TGCAGCGCCGGGACAGGGCATGGGATGACCGAGCAGTACTTC
D: TRBD1; V: TRBV2; J: TRBJ1-6; size: many; length: 15; CDR3: CASTGQGIYNSPLHF; DNA: TGTGCCAGCACGGGACAGGGGATTTATAATTCACCCCTCCACTTT
D: NA; V: TRBV7-9; J: TRBJ2-1; size: many; length: 12; CDR3: CASRIQASEQFF; DNA: TGTGCCAGCAGAATACAAGCGAGTGAGCAGTTCTTC
D: NA; V: TRBV4-1; J: TRBJ1-1; size: NA; length: 16; CDR3: CASSQALTGVGDEAFF; DNA: TGCGCCAGCAGCCAAGCTCTTACGGGAGTAGGGGATGAAGCTTTCTTT
D: TRBD1; V: TRBV10-3; J: TRBJ1-6; size: NA; length: 18; CDR3: CAISDGPAGGGHNSPLHF; DNA: TGTGCCATCAGTGATGGTCCCGCAGGGGGCGGCCATAATTCACCCCTCCACTTT
D: NA; V: TRBV7-2; J: TRBJ2-1; size: NA; length: 13; CDR3: CASRGVIVGEQFF; DNA: TGTGCCAGCAGGGGGGTAATCGTCGGTGAGCAGTTCTTC
D: NA; V: TRBV7-2; J: TRBJ2-4; size: few; length: 13; CDR3: CASSQTGLNIQYF; DNA: TGTGCCAGCAGCCAAACAGGATTAAACATTCAGTACTTC
D: TRBD1; V: TRBV9; J: TRBJ2-7; size: NA; length: 15; CDR3: CASSKYRDRGAEQYF; DNA: TGTGCCAGCAGCAAGTACCGGGACAGGGGGGCCGAGCAGTACTTC
D: TRBD1; V: TRBV10-3; J: TRBJ1-3; size: NA; length: 12; CDR3: CAAGTGANTIYF; DNA: TGTGCCGCCGGGACAGGGGCAAACACCATATATTTT
D: NA; V: TRBV5-1; J: TRBJ1-6; size: many; length: 15; CDR3: CASSWGVPDLSPLHF; DNA: TGCGCCAGCAGCTGGGGGGTGCCGGATCTTTCACCCCTCCACTTT
D: NA; V: TRBV20-1; J: TRBJ2-1; size: NA; length: 17; CDR3: CSARVDIIPSDHNEQFF; DNA: TGCAGTGCTAGAGTCGATATCATCCCTAGCGACCACAATGAGCAGTTCTTC
D: TRBD2; V: TRBV7-3; J: TRBJ2-1; size: NA; length: 16; CDR3: CASSLKGLAGGYEQSF; DNA: TGTGCCAGCAGCCTAAAAGGGCTAGCGGGAGGGTATGAGCAGTCCTTC
D: TRBD1; V: TRBV12-3/TRBV12-4; J: TRBJ2-7; size: many; length: 15; CDR3: CASSFDGQATYEQYF; DNA: TGTGCCAGCAGTTTCGATGGACAGGCGACCTACGAGCAGTACTTC
D: TRBD1; V: TRBV6-1; J: TRBJ2-7; size: few; length: 16; CDR3: CASKRQGTPSSYEQYF; DNA: TGTGCCAGCAAGCGACAGGGAACCCCGAGCTCCTACGAGCAGTACTTC
D: NA; V: TRBV5-1; J: TRBJ2-7; size: few; length: 14; CDR3: CASSLTGLIYEQYF; DNA: TGCGCCAGCAGCTTGACAGGGTTAATCTACGAGCAGTACTTC
D: TRBD2; V: TRBV3-1; J: TRBJ2-1; size: NA; length: 15; CDR3: CASSQGLAGDNEQFF; DNA: TGTGCCAGCAGCCAAGGTCTGGCGGGAGACAATGAGCAGTTCTTC
D: NA; V: TRBV2; J: TRBJ2-5; size: many; length: 12; CDR3: CASSLQGETQYF; DNA: TGTGCCAGCAGTTTGCAAGGGGAGACCCAGTACTTC
D: NA; V: TRBV7-8; J: TRBJ2-7; size: NA; length: 12; CDR3: CASSLVFYEQYF; DNA: TGTGCCAGCAGCCTGGTGTTCTACGAGCAGTACTTC
D: TRBD1; V: TRBV7-6; J: TRBJ1-2; size: many; length: 17; CDR3: CASSHRDSQTIAYGHTF; DNA: TGTGCCAGCAGCCATCGGGACAGCCAAACTATCGCCTATGGCCACACCTTC
D: NA; V: TRBV5-1; J: TRBJ1-3; size: few; length: 15; CDR3: CASSLGAGTGNTIYF; DNA: TGCGCCAGCAGCTTGGGAGCTGGCACTGGAAACACCATATATTTT
D: NA; V: TRBV14; J: TRBJ2-3; size: NA; length: 15; CDR3: CASSQDRASTDTQYF; DNA: TGTGCCAGCAGCCAAGACAGGGCTAGCACAGATACGCAGTATTTT
D: NA; V: TRBV25-1; J: TRBJ2-7; size: many; length: 12; CDR3: CATQYLSYEQYF; DNA: TGTGCCACCCAGTACCTCTCCTACGAGCAGTACTTC
D: NA; V: TRBV6-4; J: TRBJ1-2; size: few; length: 12; CDR3: CASRRTLGGYTF; DNA: TGTGCCAGCAGGCGAACCCTGGGTGGCTACACCTTC
D: TRBD1; V: TRBV19; J: TRBJ1-5; size: few; length: 15; CDR3: CASSPQGAVNQPQHF; DNA: TGTGCCAGCAGTCCCCAGGGGGCCGTCAATCAGCCCCAGCATTTT
D: TRBD2; V: TRBV9; J: TRBJ2-5; size: NA; length: 14; CDR3: CASSPMGGQETQYF; DNA: TGTGCCAGCAGCCCAATGGGGGGGCAAGAGACCCAGTACTTC
D: TRBD2; V: TRBV11-1; J: TRBJ2-3; size: NA; length: 18; CDR3: CASSPRWTSGGDLDTQYF; DNA: TGTGCCAGCAGCCCCCGGTGGACTAGCGGGGGGGACTTAGATACGCAGTATTTT
D: NA; V: TRBV12-3/TRBV12-4; J: TRBJ1-6; size: NA; length: 13; CDR3: CASSLGGISPLHF; DNA: TGTGCCAGCAGTTTAGGGGGGATTTCACCCCTCCACTTT
D: TRBD2; V: TRBV30; J: TRBJ2-1; size: NA; length: 14; CDR3: CACTSGSAYNEQFF; DNA: TGTGCCTGCACTAGCGGGAGTGCCTACAATGAGCAGTTCTTC